This T cell receptor beta chain was sequenced in a study of tissue T cells after allogeneic stem cell transplantation. Autopsy tissues included GI tract, liver, skin and lymphoid organs. Per germline, CDR1 SGHNT and CDR2 YENEEA. The CDR3 spans 13 residues. Trimming shortened V by 9 bases and J by 3 bases, and 15 bases separated the two germline ends. Measured with immunoSEQ multiplex PCR; TCRdb has only the in-frame clones, and not every one. The repertoire consists of some 9,400 clones, with roughly three fifths occurring once and the leading ten covering around 19%. This clonotype was obtained from a female donor older than 55 with lung cancer. The material sequenced was tissue from the jejunum, taken at autopsy. The chain couples TRBV11-3 to TRBJ2-7; D is undetermined. The CDR3 loop reads CARPGDAYYEQYF. The CDR3 coding sequence is TGTGCCAGGCCGGGTGATGCCTACTACGAGCAGTACTTC.